This T cell receptor (beta chain) is drawn from a study of cytomegalovirus exposure and HLA in healthy donors listed by TCRdb under 2017. Turning to the overall study: According to an earlier analysis of around 600 of the donors, about 179 million T cells yielded roughly 110 million unique TCR beta sequences and approximately 300 Gb of sequence data. About 280 gigabases of sequencing data and roughly 81 million unique TCR sequences made up an early release that covered 500 to 650 HLA-typed donors. The genetic ancestry cluster associated with self-reported Caucasian donors included around 76% of the roughly 380 genotyped donors. The aim of the study was to test whether cataloging public T cell receptors could identify signatures of past pathogen exposure. The T cell repertoires of around 730 subjects were profiled by immunosequencing and related to cytomegalovirus serostatus. Along with the roughly 700-subject first cohort, a separate validation cohort of over 90 different subjects was used. To predict cytomegalovirus infection status, the study combined high-throughput TCR immunosequencing, statistical association of individual TCRs with disease status, and machine learning. A later analysis re-examined previously published TCR beta repertoires from around 670 donors and added high-resolution HLA genotyping to investigate patterns of TCR occurrence. In the later analysis, no new phenotypic data were used to find candidate immune exposures; instead, reliance was placed on TCR beta sequences and their occurrence across donors. To decide whether each TCR beta V gene segment behaved as functional or pseudogenic, an earlier analysis of some 600 of the donors relied on high-throughput TCR beta sequencing. Donor age, sex, ethnicity and CMV serostatus were collected together with the repertoire data. A later genetic analysis took genome-wide SNP genotypes for about 65% of the roughly 670 donors and used that subset as a discovery cohort. All discovery cohort repertoires had been generated on a single sequencing platform. Both class I and class II loci were covered by HLA typing, at four-digit resolution. The number of typed donors differed by locus: roughly 620-640 for A, B, C, DRB1 and DQB1; 522 for DQA1; approximately 600 for DPA1; and around 490 for DPB1. Because of strong linkage in the cohort, four or five DR-DQ haplotypes were treated as single units for association and clustering. Among roughly 400 genotyped donors of the cohort, an average of roughly 230,000 unique TCR beta nucleotide sequences was sequenced per donor, of which roughly 17% were non-productive. What the research found in general, with its limitations: When HLA alleles, especially DR and DQ, strongly co-occurred, attributing TCR associations to individual alleles was difficult. An earlier analysis of 587 of the donors showed that most TCR beta V segments appeared in productive rearrangements either about 87% or about 30% of the time, which broadly matched IMGT annotations. Some IMGT-functional V segments, including TRBV6-2 and TRBV6-3, could not be told apart with the 87-base-pair reads, so those segments were excluded. A later genetic analysis reported fewer N-insertions in productive TCRs among donors in an Asian-associated ancestry cluster than the roughly 620-donor mean. A later analysis found that HLA-associated TCR beta chains were more clonally expanded and had lower generation probabilities than equally common non-associated chains. A later genetic analysis associated a missense DCLRE1C variant with V-gene and J-gene trimming of TCR beta chains, and an independent cohort replicated the association. Linkage disequilibrium might explain the correlated functional status among segregating V segments, but an unknown experimental factor could not be excluded. A few of the identified cytomegalovirus-associated TCR beta chains were confirmed in vitro to be specific for cytomegalovirus antigens. According to the authors, the approach could potentially be generalized to other disease states and immunological phenotypes. According to a later analysis, parvovirus B19, influenza, CMV and Epstein-Barr virus appeared linked to several top co-occurrence clusters. The classifier was reported to diagnose cytomegalovirus status with high specificity and sensitivity in both the original and validation cohorts. While some public TCRs were present in many individuals, most TCR sequences turned up only very rarely across donors. The study gave a list of 150 to 200 TCR beta chains associated with cytomegalovirus. Because some donors lacked HLA typing at each locus, the association tests relied only on the typed subset. A cluster of highly shared sequence variants was judged likely to represent a technical artifact of the sequencing pipeline. A later analysis associated about 18,000 TCR beta sequences with specific HLA alleles at a false discovery rate of 0.05. The only immune exposure information available for the cohort was CMV serostatus. Most CMV-associated TCR beta chains appeared to be HLA-restricted in a later analysis, and the HLA associations seemed to be driven largely by CMV exposure. Roughly uniform sequencing depth across donors was assumed in presence/absence analyses, although this assumption may not hold. A further reported finding was that TCR beta sequences accurately predicted the HLA-A and HLA-B alleles for most subjects in the first cohort. Some 16 rarely observed V segments, including chromosome 9 orphons, were excluded from the earlier analysis of just under 600 of the donors because counts were too low. A later analysis found that TCR association rates varied across HLA loci, with DRB1 alleles showing the most associated TCRs and HLA-C alleles the fewest. This cohort had only TCR beta chains sequenced, and the lack of alpha or paired-chain data limited which features could be detected.

Worth noting for this clone: Its recognized antigen is unknown. Base qualities are not at hand, and no much larger clone is one base apart.

A distance of 12 bases separates the germline ends of V and J, which lose 0 bases and 3 bases respectively. From the cysteine up to the phenylalanine, the CDR3 has a length of 15 residues. Left in the record is the CDR3 DNA by itself, 45 bases read in frame from the first base. CDR1 and CDR2 (LGHNA, YSLEER) derive from the germline V gene. The cohort consisted of 650 to 700 healthy bone marrow donors. Cohort members were all nominally healthy when sampled, although unrecorded immune exposures were likely present. The donor was CMV seronegative and belonged to the group of 350 to 400 seronegative cohort members. Every donor gave a peripheral blood sample, and the peripheral blood mononuclear cells from that sample were used for TCR beta sequencing. Genomic DNA was extracted from the blood cell samples with the Qiagen DNeasy Blood Extraction Kit. Receptors were amplified or captured by the immunoSEQ multiplex PCR assay. A mixture of 60 forward primers for TCR Vbeta segments and 13 reverse primers for TCR Jbeta segments was used in the multiplex PCR. A multiplex PCR assay on genomic DNA amplified the CDR3 region of rearranged TCR beta genes. The Illumina HiSeq System was used to sequence the amplified TCR beta libraries as 87-base-pair reads. Concerning the study's data processing: Across the 700 or so repertoires, a later analysis counted 80 million or so unique TCR beta chains, around 11 million of which were shared by at least two donors. To remove PCR and sequencing errors, raw reads were error-corrected and collapsed into unique sequences using a nearest-neighbor algorithm that merged closely related sequences. CDR3 sequences were aligned to IMGT reference sequences to assign V, D and J gene segments. Each retained sequence needed at least a six-nucleotide match to both a V gene segment and a J gene segment. Rearrangements were classified as productive when the CDR3 lacked stop codons and remained in frame with V and J, and all other rearrangements were classified as non-productive. CDR3 was defined according to IMGT convention as the region running from the second conserved V-encoded cysteine to the conserved J-encoded phenylalanine. In an earlier analysis of more than 550 of the donors, sequences lacking an unambiguous match to a single V gene segment were excluded. In an earlier analysis of several hundred of the donors, a V segment was called functional when productive rearrangements were above 56.7%, and segregating when the standard deviation between donors exceeded 5%. A statistical classification framework was built for diagnosing cytomegalovirus status from the catalog of TCR beta chain sequences. In a later analysis, TCR nucleotide sequences were compared against IMGT/GENE-DB human TR gene sequences so that V and J genes could be assigned. Using the TCRdist pipeline, a later analysis assigned CDR3 sequences along with most-parsimonious VDJ recombination scenarios. In a later analysis, each TCR beta chain was defined by its CDR3 amino acid sequence together with its V-gene family, and reads without a unique V-gene family were excluded. A later analysis removed 500 to 650 highly shared, low-generation-probability nucleotide sequences to deal with suspected cross-contamination and a sequencing artifact. In a later analysis, a clonal expansion index was calculated for each public chain from normalized within-repertoire ranks of inferred template counts. In a later analysis, generation probabilities were computed with a VDJ recombination model fitted to out-of-frame rearrangements, and the resulting probabilities were checked against IGoR. In a later analysis, hypergeometric tests were used to score TCR-TCR, TCR-HLA and TCR-CMV co-occurrence, with a repertoire-size bias correction applied to TCR pairs. False discovery rates were estimated in a later analysis by permuting HLA or CMV assignments 20 times. In a later analysis, co-occurring TCRs were grouped with DBSCAN, and TCRdist sequence similarity was added when clustering was performed within HLA-allele-positive subsets. Co-occurrence clustering excluded repertoires with fewer than 30,000 or more than 120,000 public chains, plus five with anomalous nucleotide sharing. This immuneACCESS table, as held by TCRdb, lists in-frame sequences with V and J called but not all clones. Of the missing ones, under half trace to an unresolved V gene in checked studies; the others have no known cause. V and J calls and clone size are copied from that table; D and trimming were computed from the DNA. This sample is represented by about 97,000 clones; 73% of them were singletons. Roughly 3.5% of the sample belongs to the ten largest clones.

The rearranged chain carries TRBV4-3 and TRBJ2-7; the D gene lacks a confident call. Sequenced material: PBMCs. This clonotype was obtained from a middle-aged man in good health and CMV-seronegative. CDR3 sequence: CASSQEIAILYEQYF. The DNA sequence is TGCGCCAGCAGCCAAGAGATCGCAATACTCTACGAGCAGTACTTC.